The rows below give T cell receptor beta chains drawn from one sample of a study of cytomegalovirus exposure and HLA in healthy donors. TCRdb keeps only in-frame clones here, not all; method: immunoSEQ multiplex PCR. The profile shows 150,000 to 200,000 clones, about 80% of them singletons. The material sequenced was PBMCs. All receptors come from a woman aged 25 to 39 in good health and CMV-seronegative. Both conserved end residues are part of each CDR3. The order of the fields is D gene, CDR3 length, clone size, J gene, V gene, CDR3 DNA, CDR3 protein. The D gene is left open where the match is weak. The size of a clone is reported for some rows only, either as once, few or many, or as a class for expanded clones.

D gene: -
CDR3 length: 14
clone size: -
J gene: TRBJ1-1
V gene: TRBV2
CDR3 DNA: TGTGCCAGCAGTTTGGAGGGGATGAACACTGAAGCTTTCTTT
CDR3 protein: CASSLEGMNTEAFF

D gene: TRBD1
CDR3 length: 15
clone size: once
J gene: TRBJ1-5
V gene: TRBV4-2
CDR3 DNA: TGTGCCAGCAGCCAGGACCAGGGGGGCCATCAGCCCCAGCATTTT
CDR3 protein: CASSQDQGGHQPQHF

D gene: TRBD2
CDR3 length: 15
clone size: -
J gene: TRBJ2-3
V gene: TRBV7-2
CDR3 DNA: TGTGCCAGCAGACGACTAGCGGGGTTAACAGATACGCAGTATTTT
CDR3 protein: CASRRLAGLTDTQYF

D gene: TRBD1
CDR3 length: 15
clone size: -
J gene: TRBJ2-5
V gene: TRBV7-7
CDR3 DNA: TGTGCCAGCAGCTCCCGACAGGGTGGGCAAGAGACCCAGTACTTC
CDR3 protein: CASSSRQGGQETQYF

D gene: -
CDR3 length: 16
clone size: -
J gene: TRBJ2-7
V gene: TRBV7-6
CDR3 DNA: TGTGCCAGCTTCTACCAAGGGGGGGGAAAGGATTACGAGCAGTACTTC
CDR3 protein: CASFYQGGGKDYEQYF

D gene: TRBD1
CDR3 length: 12
clone size: -
J gene: TRBJ1-1
V gene: TRBV27
CDR3 DNA: TGTGCCAGCAGATTACGGGACAGAGAAGCTTTCTTT
CDR3 protein: CASRLRDREAFF

D gene: TRBD2
CDR3 length: 16
clone size: -
J gene: TRBJ2-5
V gene: TRBV10-3
CDR3 DNA: TGTGCCATCAGTACCTACTCACGGGGGGGTGTTGAGACCCAGTACTTC
CDR3 protein: CAISTYSRGGVETQYF

D gene: -
CDR3 length: 15
clone size: -
J gene: TRBJ1-5
V gene: TRBV2
CDR3 DNA: TGTGCCAGCAGACCGTCAGGGATGCCTAATCAGCCCCAGCATTTT
CDR3 protein: CASRPSGMPNQPQHF

D gene: TRBD2
CDR3 length: 14
clone size: few
J gene: TRBJ2-1
V gene: TRBV6-4
CDR3 DNA: TGTGCCAGCACCCGTAGCGGGGGGGCGAATGAGCAGTTCTTC
CDR3 protein: CASTRSGGANEQFF

D gene: -
CDR3 length: 17
clone size: once
J gene: TRBJ1-3
V gene: TRBV18
CDR3 DNA: TGTGCCAGCTCACCGGGTGTGGGGAGGATGACAGGAAACACCATATATTTT
CDR3 protein: CASSPGVGRMTGNTIYF

D gene: -
CDR3 length: 14
clone size: -
J gene: TRBJ1-4
V gene: TRBV7-9
CDR3 DNA: TGTGCCAGCAGCTTAAGAGGAGTTGGGGAAAAACTGTTTTTT
CDR3 protein: CASSLRGVGEKLFF

D gene: TRBD1
CDR3 length: 15
clone size: once
J gene: TRBJ2-2
V gene: TRBV7-2
CDR3 DNA: TGTGCCAGCAGAGGGGACAGATTAAACACCGGGGAGCTGTTTTTT
CDR3 protein: CASRGDRLNTGELFF

D gene: TRBD2
CDR3 length: 17
clone size: -
J gene: TRBJ2-1
V gene: TRBV2
CDR3 DNA: TGTGCCAGCAGTGAAAGGTTCCTAGCGGGGGACTACAATGAGCAGTTCTTC
CDR3 protein: CASSERFLAGDYNEQFF

D gene: TRBD1
CDR3 length: 14
clone size: -
J gene: TRBJ1-5
V gene: TRBV2
CDR3 DNA: TGTGCCAGCAGTGAATGGACAGGGGATCAGCCCCAGCATTTT
CDR3 protein: CASSEWTGDQPQHF

D gene: TRBD1
CDR3 length: 17
clone size: once
J gene: TRBJ1-1
V gene: TRBV5-6
CDR3 DNA: TGTGCCAGCAGCACGACAGGGTCCCGCCTGGTTGGTACTGAAGCTTTCTTT
CDR3 protein: CASSTTGSRLVGTEAFF

D gene: -
CDR3 length: 12
clone size: -
J gene: TRBJ2-7
V gene: TRBV30
CDR3 DNA: TGTGCCCTCCGGGACAATGCCTACGAGCAGTACTTC
CDR3 protein: CALRDNAYEQYF

D gene: TRBD1
CDR3 length: 13
clone size: -
J gene: TRBJ1-5
V gene: TRBV5-6
CDR3 DNA: TGTGCCAGCAGCACCCAGGGGGCCCAGCCCCAGCATTTT
CDR3 protein: CASSTQGAQPQHF

D gene: -
CDR3 length: 17
clone size: -
J gene: TRBJ1-2
V gene: TRBV5-6
CDR3 DNA: TGTGCCAGCAGCGCAGAATTCGGGAACATCAGGTGGGGTGGCTACACCTTC
CDR3 protein: CASSAEFGNIRWGGYTF

D gene: TRBD2
CDR3 length: 15
clone size: -
J gene: TRBJ2-5
V gene: TRBV7-7
CDR3 DNA: TGTGCCAGCAGCCTATTCCTCGGGGGGGGAGAGACCCAGTACTTC
CDR3 protein: CASSLFLGGGETQYF

D gene: -
CDR3 length: 11
clone size: -
J gene: TRBJ2-5
V gene: TRBV5-1
CDR3 DNA: TGCGCCAGCAAGGAGGGGGAGACCCAGTACTTC
CDR3 protein: CASKEGETQYF

D gene: TRBD1
CDR3 length: 13
clone size: few
J gene: TRBJ1-1
V gene: TRBV5-6
CDR3 DNA: TGTGCCAGCAGGAACAGGGGTGGCACTGAAGCTTTCTTT
CDR3 protein: CASRNRGGTEAFF

D gene: -
CDR3 length: 15
clone size: -
J gene: TRBJ1-6
V gene: TRBV1
CDR3 DNA: TGCACCAGCAGCCGTCAACAGGGGAGTCATTCACCCCTCCACTTT
CDR3 protein: CTSSRQQGSHSPLHF

D gene: TRBD1
CDR3 length: 15
clone size: -
J gene: TRBJ2-5
V gene: TRBV25-1
CDR3 DNA: TGTGCCAGCAGTCCCGACAGGGGGTCTTTGGAGACCCAGTACTTC
CDR3 protein: CASSPDRGSLETQYF

D gene: TRBD2
CDR3 length: 17
clone size: -
J gene: TRBJ2-3
V gene: TRBV9
CDR3 DNA: TGTGCCAGCAGCCAGAAGATAGAAACTAGCGAGCCAGATACGCAGTATTTT
CDR3 protein: CASSQKIETSEPDTQYF

D gene: -
CDR3 length: 13
clone size: few
J gene: TRBJ1-2
V gene: TRBV6-6
CDR3 DNA: TGTGCCAGCAGTTACGTGGAGAATGATGGCTACACCTTC
CDR3 protein: CASSYVENDGYTF

D gene: TRBD1
CDR3 length: 16
clone size: -
J gene: TRBJ2-1
V gene: TRBV5-1
CDR3 DNA: TGCGCCAGCAGCTTGGGATTAGGGGGCAGGGGTTATGAGCAGTTCTTC
CDR3 protein: CASSLGLGGRGYEQFF

D gene: -
CDR3 length: 16
clone size: once
J gene: TRBJ2-5
V gene: TRBV19
CDR3 DNA: TGTGCCAGTAGTACCATACTCCAGGGGCTACAAGAGACCCAGTACTTC
CDR3 protein: CASSTILQGLQETQYF

D gene: TRBD1
CDR3 length: 12
clone size: -
J gene: TRBJ1-6
V gene: TRBV28
CDR3 DNA: TGTGCCAGCCAAACAGGGGCCTCACCCCTCCACTTT
CDR3 protein: CASQTGASPLHF

D gene: TRBD2
CDR3 length: 15
clone size: -
J gene: TRBJ2-1
V gene: TRBV7-9
CDR3 DNA: TGTGCCAGCAGCCAAGGTCGGGGGGAATGGAATGAGCAGTTCTTC
CDR3 protein: CASSQGRGEWNEQFF

D gene: -
CDR3 length: 13
clone size: many
J gene: TRBJ2-1
V gene: TRBV7-7
CDR3 DNA: TGTGCCAGCAGCTTTCACGTGAACAGTGAGCAGTTCTTC
CDR3 protein: CASSFHVNSEQFF

D gene: TRBD2
CDR3 length: 14
clone size: -
J gene: TRBJ2-7
V gene: TRBV10-3
CDR3 DNA: TGTGCCATCAGTGTCGGGGGGGACTCCTACGAGCAGTACTTC
CDR3 protein: CAISVGGDSYEQYF

D gene: -
CDR3 length: 15
clone size: -
J gene: TRBJ2-7
V gene: TRBV7-2
CDR3 DNA: TGTGCCAGCAGCTCCCAGGTCGGCCTTTCCTACGAGCAGTACTTC
CDR3 protein: CASSSQVGLSYEQYF

D gene: TRBD2
CDR3 length: 17
clone size: -
J gene: TRBJ2-3
V gene: TRBV2
CDR3 DNA: TGTGCCAGGAAAGGGACTAGCGGGGGGACATCCGCAGATACGCAGTATTTT
CDR3 protein: CARKGTSGGTSADTQYF

D gene: -
CDR3 length: 14
clone size: -
J gene: TRBJ1-1
V gene: TRBV12-5
CDR3 DNA: TGTGCTAGTGGTTTGCCCCCATTGAACACTGAAGCTTTCTTT
CDR3 protein: CASGLPPLNTEAFF

D gene: TRBD2
CDR3 length: 14
clone size: -
J gene: TRBJ2-3
V gene: TRBV27
CDR3 DNA: TGTGCCAGCAGTTTAGGGGGGGGCACAGATACGCAGTATTTT
CDR3 protein: CASSLGGGTDTQYF

D gene: TRBD1
CDR3 length: 16
clone size: -
J gene: TRBJ1-1
V gene: TRBV19
CDR3 DNA: TGTGCCAGTAGTATGATCCGGGACAGCCTGAACACTGAAGCTTTCTTT
CDR3 protein: CASSMIRDSLNTEAFF

D gene: -
CDR3 length: 13
clone size: -
J gene: TRBJ2-7
V gene: TRBV30
CDR3 DNA: TGTGCCTGGAGTGTCCTAGGAAACTACGAGCAGTACTTC
CDR3 protein: CAWSVLGNYEQYF

D gene: -
CDR3 length: 17
clone size: once
J gene: TRBJ1-2
V gene: TRBV2
CDR3 DNA: TGTGCCAGCAGTGAAGTCGGCTCGGTTACGGGGGACTATGGCTACACCTTC
CDR3 protein: CASSEVGSVTGDYGYTF

D gene: -
CDR3 length: 14
clone size: -
J gene: TRBJ1-2
V gene: TRBV6-1
CDR3 DNA: TGTGCCAGCAATCTCGAGGGCCTCCCCGTGGGCTACACCTTC
CDR3 protein: CASNLEGLPVGYTF

D gene: -
CDR3 length: 13
clone size: -
J gene: TRBJ2-3
V gene: TRBV2
CDR3 DNA: TGTGCCAGCAGTGTGCCGGGCACAGATACGCAGTATTTT
CDR3 protein: CASSVPGTDTQYF

D gene: -
CDR3 length: 20
clone size: -
J gene: TRBJ1-6
V gene: TRBV12-5
CDR3 DNA: TGTGCTAGTGGTTTGGCACAGGGAGTAGGGCCGAGCTCCTATAATTCACCCCTCCACTTT
CDR3 protein: CASGLAQGVGPSSYNSPLHF

D gene: TRBD2
CDR3 length: 15
clone size: -
J gene: TRBJ2-7
V gene: TRBV30
CDR3 DNA: TGTGCCTGGAGTGTGGCTAGCGGGCGGACCTACGAGCAGTACTTC
CDR3 protein: CAWSVASGRTYEQYF

D gene: -
CDR3 length: 14
clone size: -
J gene: TRBJ1-5
V gene: TRBV15
CDR3 DNA: TGTGCCACCAGCAGAGTTTCGGTGAATCAGCCCCAGCATTTT
CDR3 protein: CATSRVSVNQPQHF

D gene: -
CDR3 length: 13
clone size: -
J gene: TRBJ2-7
V gene: TRBV11-2
CDR3 DNA: TGTGCCAGCAGCTTTGGACTATCCTACGAGCAGTACTTC
CDR3 protein: CASSFGLSYEQYF

D gene: -
CDR3 length: 14
clone size: -
J gene: TRBJ2-1
V gene: TRBV30
CDR3 DNA: TGTGCCTGGAGTGTAAGGGGCCTCTACAATGAGCAGTTCTTC
CDR3 protein: CAWSVRGLYNEQFF

D gene: -
CDR3 length: 14
clone size: -
J gene: TRBJ1-1
V gene: TRBV15
CDR3 DNA: TGTGCCACCAGCAGAGGCGGACAAACAGCTGAAGCTTTCTTT
CDR3 protein: CATSRGGQTAEAFF

D gene: TRBD1
CDR3 length: 18
clone size: -
J gene: TRBJ2-7
V gene: TRBV25-1
CDR3 DNA: TGTGCCAGCAGTGATCCCGGGACAGGGGGTCCAGAGACCTACGAGCAGTACTTC
CDR3 protein: CASSDPGTGGPETYEQYF

D gene: -
CDR3 length: 13
clone size: -
J gene: TRBJ1-1
V gene: TRBV2
CDR3 DNA: TGTGCCAAAGAGAGGGAAGGGCACACTGAAGCTTTCTTT
CDR3 protein: CAKEREGHTEAFF

D gene: -
CDR3 length: 12
clone size: -
J gene: TRBJ2-4
V gene: TRBV6-1
CDR3 DNA: TGTGCCAGCAGTGCGCAAGGGGGCATTCAGTACTTC
CDR3 protein: CASSAQGGIQYF

D gene: TRBD1
CDR3 length: 13
clone size: -
J gene: TRBJ2-2
V gene: TRBV5-6
CDR3 DNA: TGTGCCAGCAGACGGACAGGGACCGGGGAGCTGTTTTTT
CDR3 protein: CASRRTGTGELFF

D gene: TRBD1
CDR3 length: 15
clone size: -
J gene: TRBJ1-6
V gene: TRBV30
CDR3 DNA: TGTGCCTGGACCCGATCCGGGACAGGGAATTCACCCCTCCACTTT
CDR3 protein: CAWTRSGTGNSPLHF

D gene: TRBD1
CDR3 length: 15
clone size: once
J gene: TRBJ2-7
V gene: TRBV6-5
CDR3 DNA: TGTGCCAGCAGTTTCTCCGGGACAGGGAACTACGAGCAGTACTTC
CDR3 protein: CASSFSGTGNYEQYF

D gene: TRBD2
CDR3 length: 15
clone size: few
J gene: TRBJ2-3
V gene: TRBV6-4
CDR3 DNA: TGTGCCAGCAGTGAAGGGACTAGCGGGGTATATACGCAGTATTTT
CDR3 protein: CASSEGTSGVYTQYF

D gene: TRBD2
CDR3 length: 16
clone size: -
J gene: TRBJ2-5
V gene: TRBV5-1
CDR3 DNA: TGCGCCAGCAGCGGGGGGGGACTAGCGCTTTTGGAGACCCAGTACTTC
CDR3 protein: CASSGGGLALLETQYF

D gene: -
CDR3 length: 15
clone size: -
J gene: TRBJ2-1
V gene: TRBV5-1
CDR3 DNA: TGCGCCAGCAGCTTGGTGGCAGGATCCTACAATGAGCAGTTCTTC
CDR3 protein: CASSLVAGSYNEQFF

D gene: -
CDR3 length: 14
clone size: medium-sized
J gene: TRBJ2-7
V gene: TRBV4-2
CDR3 DNA: TGTGCCAGCAGCCAAGAAGACAGTTTCTACGAGCAGTACTTC
CDR3 protein: CASSQEDSFYEQYF

D gene: TRBD1
CDR3 length: 15
clone size: -
J gene: TRBJ1-1
V gene: TRBV19
CDR3 DNA: TGTGCCAGTAGGGGACAGGACGGGATGAACACTGAAGCTTTCTTT
CDR3 protein: CASRGQDGMNTEAFF

D gene: -
CDR3 length: 16
clone size: -
J gene: TRBJ1-1
V gene: TRBV6-5
CDR3 DNA: TGTGCCAGCAGTTACGGGGAGGGAGTATGGAGCACTGAAGCTTTCTTT
CDR3 protein: CASSYGEGVWSTEAFF

D gene: -
CDR3 length: 13
clone size: -
J gene: TRBJ1-1
V gene: TRBV19
CDR3 DNA: TGTGCCAGTAGTATGAGGGGGTTTGCTGAAGCTTTCTTT
CDR3 protein: CASSMRGFAEAFF